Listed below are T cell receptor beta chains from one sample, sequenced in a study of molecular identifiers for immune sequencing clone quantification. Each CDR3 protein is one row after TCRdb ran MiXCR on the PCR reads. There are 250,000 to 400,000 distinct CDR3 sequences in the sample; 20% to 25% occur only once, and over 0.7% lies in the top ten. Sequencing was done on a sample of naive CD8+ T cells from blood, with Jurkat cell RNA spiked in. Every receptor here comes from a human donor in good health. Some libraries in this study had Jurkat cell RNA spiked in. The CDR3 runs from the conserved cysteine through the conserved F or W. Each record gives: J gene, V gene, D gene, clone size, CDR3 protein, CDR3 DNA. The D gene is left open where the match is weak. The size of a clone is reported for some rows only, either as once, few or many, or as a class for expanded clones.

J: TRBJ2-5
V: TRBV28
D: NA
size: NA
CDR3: CASRGTTGTGEEETQYF
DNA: TGTGCCAGCAGAGGGACTACCGGGACAGGTGAGGAGGAGACCCAGTACTTC

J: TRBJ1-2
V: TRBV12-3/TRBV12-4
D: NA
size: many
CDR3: CASSLPGRSYGYTF
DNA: TGTGCCAGCAGTTTACCGGGTCGTAGCTATGGCTACACCTTC

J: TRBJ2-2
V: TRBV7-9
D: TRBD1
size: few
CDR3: CASSFSDRANTGELFF
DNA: TGTGCCAGCAGCTTTTCGGACAGGGCGAACACCGGGGAGCTGTTTTTT

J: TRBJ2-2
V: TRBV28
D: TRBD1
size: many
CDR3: CASSPGDRGLNTGELFF
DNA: TGTGCCAGCAGTCCGGGGGACAGGGGGCTCAACACCGGGGAGCTGTTTTTT

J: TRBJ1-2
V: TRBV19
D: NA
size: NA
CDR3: CASSMAGLVYGYTF
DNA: TGTGCCAGTAGTATGGCCGGCCTGGTCTATGGCTACACCTTC

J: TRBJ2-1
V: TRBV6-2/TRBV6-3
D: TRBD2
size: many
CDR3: CAVRGGTYNEQFF
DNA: TGTGCCGTGCGGGGGGGTACCTACAATGAGCAGTTCTTC

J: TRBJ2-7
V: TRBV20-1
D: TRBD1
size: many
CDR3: CSAIYGFRGSEQYF
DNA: TGCAGTGCTATTTACGGCTTCAGGGGGTCCGAGCAGTACTTC

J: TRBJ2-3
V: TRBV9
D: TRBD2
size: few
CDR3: CASSLSGGDSTDTQYF
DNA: TGTGCCAGCAGCCTTAGCGGGGGTGATAGCACAGATACGCAGTATTTT

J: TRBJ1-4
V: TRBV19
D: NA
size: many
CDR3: CASSTMSLGTPTNEKLFF
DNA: TGTGCCAGTAGTACCATGAGCCTCGGGACACCAACTAATGAAAAACTGTTTTTT

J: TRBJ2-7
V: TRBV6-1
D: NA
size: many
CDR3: CASSDVATTYEQYF
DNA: TGTGCCAGCAGTGACGTCGCGACTACCTACGAGCAGTACTTC

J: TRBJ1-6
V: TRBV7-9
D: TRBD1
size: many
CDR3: CASSLADRGNSPLHF
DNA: TGTGCCAGCAGCTTAGCGGACAGGGGTAATTCACCCCTCCACTTT

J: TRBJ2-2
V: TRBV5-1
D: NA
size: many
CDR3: CASSLDGLPGELFF
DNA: TGCGCCAGCAGCTTGGATGGGCTTCCCGGGGAGCTGTTTTTT

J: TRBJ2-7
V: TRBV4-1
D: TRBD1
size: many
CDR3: CASSQRDRGQYEQYF
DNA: TGCGCCAGCAGCCAACGAGACAGGGGGCAATACGAGCAGTACTTC

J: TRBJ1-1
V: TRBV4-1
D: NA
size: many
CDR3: CASSQMNTEAFF
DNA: TGCGCCAGCAGCCAGATGAACACTGAAGCTTTCTTT

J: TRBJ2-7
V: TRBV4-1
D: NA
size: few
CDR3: CASSPRDLHEQYF
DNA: TGCGCCAGCAGCCCAAGGGATCTCCACGAGCAGTACTTC

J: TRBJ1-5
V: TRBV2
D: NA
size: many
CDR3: CASSPGVHGNQPQHF
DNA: TGTGCCAGCAGCCCTGGAGTACACGGGAATCAGCCCCAGCATTTT

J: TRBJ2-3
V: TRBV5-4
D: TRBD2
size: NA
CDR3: CASSLVRGGSTDTQYF
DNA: TGTGCCAGCAGCTTGGTACGCGGGGGGAGCACAGATACGCAGTATTTT

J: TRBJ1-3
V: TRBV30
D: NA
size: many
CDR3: CAWNSGRSSGNTIYF
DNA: TGTGCCTGGAATTCGGGACGGTCCTCTGGAAACACCATATATTTT

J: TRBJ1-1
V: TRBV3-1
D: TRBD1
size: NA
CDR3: CASSPTGVMTEAFF
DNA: TGTGCCAGCAGCCCGACAGGGGTTATGACTGAAGCTTTCTTT

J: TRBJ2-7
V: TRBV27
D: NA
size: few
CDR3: CASSSLDYYEQYF
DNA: TGTGCCAGCAGTTCCCTGGACTACTACGAGCAGTACTTC

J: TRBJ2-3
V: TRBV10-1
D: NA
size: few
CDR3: CASSETKPGPGIPDTQYF
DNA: TGCGCCAGCAGTGAGACCAAACCGGGCCCAGGGATTCCAGATACGCAGTATTTT

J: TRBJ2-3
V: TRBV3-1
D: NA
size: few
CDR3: CASSQDRGGIATDTQYF
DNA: TGTGCCAGCAGCCAAGATCGTGGAGGGATTGCCACAGATACGCAGTATTTT

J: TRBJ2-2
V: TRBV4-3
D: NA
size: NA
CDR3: CASSQDLGQLVPTGELFF
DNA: TGCGCCAGCAGCCAAGATCTCGGACAATTAGTCCCGACCGGGGAGCTGTTTTTT

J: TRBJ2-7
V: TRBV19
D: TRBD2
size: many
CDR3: CASSISGLGVHEQYF
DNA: TGTGCCAGTAGTATATCAGGACTAGGTGTTCACGAGCAGTACTTC

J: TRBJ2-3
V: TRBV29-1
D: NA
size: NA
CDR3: CSVGAGTRRNTDTQYF
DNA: TGCAGCGTTGGGGCCGGGACTCGGAGAAACACAGATACGCAGTATTTT

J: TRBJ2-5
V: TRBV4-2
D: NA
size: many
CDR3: CASSHEETQYF
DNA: TGTGCCAGCAGCCACGAAGAGACCCAGTACTTC

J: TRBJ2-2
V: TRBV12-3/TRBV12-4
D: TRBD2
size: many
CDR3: CASSKAGLARADTGELFF
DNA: TGTGCCAGCAGTAAAGCGGGACTAGCGAGAGCGGACACCGGGGAGCTGTTTTTT

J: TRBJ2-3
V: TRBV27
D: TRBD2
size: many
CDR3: CASSFGGGSDTQYF
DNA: TGTGCCAGCAGTTTTGGGGGAGGGAGCGATACGCAGTATTTT

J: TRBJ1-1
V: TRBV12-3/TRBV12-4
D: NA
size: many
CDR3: CASSHRASRSTEAFF
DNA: TGTGCCAGCAGCCACAGGGCAAGTAGAAGCACTGAAGCTTTCTTT

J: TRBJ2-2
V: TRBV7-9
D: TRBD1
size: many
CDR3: CASSPTGGRNTGELFF
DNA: TGTGCCAGCAGCCCCACAGGGGGCAGGAACACCGGGGAGCTGTTTTTT

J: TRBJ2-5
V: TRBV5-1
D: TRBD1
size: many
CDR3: CASTLTGGASETQYF
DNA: TGCGCCAGCACCCTGACAGGGGGCGCGTCGGAGACCCAGTACTTC

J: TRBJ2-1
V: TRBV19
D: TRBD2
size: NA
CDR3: CASTVTSGVEQFF
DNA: TGTGCCAGTACCGTGACTAGCGGGGTGGAGCAGTTCTTC

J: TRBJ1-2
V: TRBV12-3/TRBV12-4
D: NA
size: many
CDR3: CASSLQGRGYTF
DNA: TGTGCCAGCAGTTTACAGGGTCGGGGCTACACCTTC

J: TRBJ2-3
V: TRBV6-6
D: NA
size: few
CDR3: CASIRAGTTDTQYF
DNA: TGTGCCAGCATTCGGGCGGGAACCACAGATACGCAGTATTTT

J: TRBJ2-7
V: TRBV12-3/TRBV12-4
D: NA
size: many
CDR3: CASSFGGIRDGWEQYF
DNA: TGTGCCAGCAGTTTTGGTGGAATTAGGGATGGTTGGGAGCAGTACTTC

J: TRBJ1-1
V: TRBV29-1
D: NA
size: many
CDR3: CSVDTGENTEAFF
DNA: TGCAGCGTTGACACAGGCGAGAACACTGAAGCTTTCTTT

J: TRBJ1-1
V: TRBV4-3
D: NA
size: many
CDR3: CASSSSLQGDTEAFF
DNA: TGCGCCAGCAGCTCAAGTCTACAGGGAGACACTGAAGCTTTCTTT

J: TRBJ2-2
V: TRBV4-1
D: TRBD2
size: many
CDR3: CASRSTSGRTGELFF
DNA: TGCGCCAGCAGGTCAACTAGCGGGAGGACCGGGGAGCTGTTTTTT

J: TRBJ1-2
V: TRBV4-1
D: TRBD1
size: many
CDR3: CASSQSSGTGSLYGYTF
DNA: TGCGCCAGCAGCCAAAGCTCCGGGACAGGGAGCCTCTATGGCTACACCTTC

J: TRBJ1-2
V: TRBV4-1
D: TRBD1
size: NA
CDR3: CASSPIGGTDYGYTF
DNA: TGCGCCAGCAGCCCAATAGGGGGCACGGATTATGGCTACACCTTC

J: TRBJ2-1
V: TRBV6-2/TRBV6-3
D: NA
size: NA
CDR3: CASSYAGTANNEQFF
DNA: TGTGCCAGCAGCTACGCCGGGACGGCAAACAATGAGCAGTTCTTC

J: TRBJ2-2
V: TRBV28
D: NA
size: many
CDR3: CASSQGHGELFF
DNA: TGTGCCAGCAGTCAGGGACACGGGGAGCTGTTTTTT

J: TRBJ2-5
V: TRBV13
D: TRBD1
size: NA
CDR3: CASSLEGQGQETQYF
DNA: TGTGCCAGCAGCTTGGAAGGACAGGGCCAAGAGACCCAGTACTTC

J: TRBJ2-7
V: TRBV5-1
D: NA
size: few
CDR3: CASSPPRAGTSYEQYF
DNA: TGCGCCAGCAGCCCCCCCCGCGCGGGCACCTCCTACGAGCAGTACTTC

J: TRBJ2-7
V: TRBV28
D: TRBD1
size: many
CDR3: CASSPGQGLSYEQYF
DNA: TGTGCCAGCAGCCCGGGACAGGGACTGTCCTACGAGCAGTACTTC

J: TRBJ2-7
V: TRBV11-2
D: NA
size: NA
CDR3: CASTQVVGTYEQYF
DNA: TGTGCCAGCACCCAAGTGGTTGGGACCTACGAGCAGTACTTC

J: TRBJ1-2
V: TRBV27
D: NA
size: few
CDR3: CASSLSGQGPVHGYTF
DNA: TGTGCCAGCAGTTTATCGGGGCAGGGTCCCGTCCATGGCTACACCTTC

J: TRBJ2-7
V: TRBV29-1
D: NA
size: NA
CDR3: CSVSQGLSIYEQYF
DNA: TGCAGCGTTTCCCAGGGTCTCTCTATCTACGAGCAGTACTTC

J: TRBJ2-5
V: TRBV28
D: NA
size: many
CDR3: CASSWPGSQGTQYF
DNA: TGTGCCAGCAGCTGGCCGGGGTCCCAGGGGACCCAGTACTTC

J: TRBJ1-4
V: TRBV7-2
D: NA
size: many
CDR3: CASSLLGYLNEKLFF
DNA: TGTGCCAGCAGCTTATTGGGTTACCTAAATGAAAAACTGTTTTTT

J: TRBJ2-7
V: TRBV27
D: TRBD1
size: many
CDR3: CASSGTGGYEQYF
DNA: TGTGCCAGCAGTGGGACAGGGGGCTACGAGCAGTACTTC

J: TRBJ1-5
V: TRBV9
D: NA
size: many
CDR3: CASSATGNQPQHF
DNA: TGTGCCAGCAGCGCGACAGGCAATCAGCCCCAGCATTTT

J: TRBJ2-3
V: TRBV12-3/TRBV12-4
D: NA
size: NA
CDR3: CASTLGFASADTQYF
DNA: TGTGCCAGCACCCTCGGATTCGCTAGCGCAGATACGCAGTATTTT